Following are 23 T cell receptor beta chains from one sample sequenced in a study of blood T cell repertoires in COVID-19. The method was immunoSEQ multiplex PCR; TCRdb's version includes in-frame clones alone and lacks a portion of them. The data hold around 210,000 clones, with about 80% observed a single time. The source material was peripheral blood. Receptor source: a woman older than 75 with COVID-19, enrolled during active disease.

The chain couples TRBV5-1 to TRBJ1-2, with D perhaps matching TRBD1 (5 bases). V shed 0 bases and J shed 0 bases, with 9 bases lying between them. CDR3 length: 15 residues. Germline V lookup: CDR1 SGHRS, CDR2 YFSETQ. The CDR3 region is CASSLGGGANYGYTF. CDR3 DNA sequence: TGCGCCAGCAGCTTGGGCGGGGGAGCTAACTATGGCTACACCTTC.

The genes are TRBV3-1 (or the pseudogene TRBV3-2) and TRBJ1-2; 7 nucleotides agree with TRBD1. Germline trimming cut 4 bases from V and 4 bases from J; bases unmatched to any gene: 9. This CDR3 has 15 amino acids. Looked up from germline, CDR1 is LGHDT and CDR2 is YNNKEL (reference sequence). CDR3 nucleotides: TGTGCCAGCAGCCGAACAGGGGCCTTCCTCTATGGCTACACCTTC. It specifies CASSRTGAFLYGYTF.

In regard to this clone: At the DNA level, this CDR3 is encoded by other sequences in the same sample as well. The chain uses TRBV24-1 and TRBJ2-1; the match to TRBD2 covers 8 bases. The trim removed 3 bases at V and 2 bases at J, leaving 5 bases unmatched. Germline lookup yields CDR1 KGHDR and CDR2 SFDVKD. The CDR3 is 16 residues long. The CDR3 loop reads CATSDPRGGAYNEQFF. The CDR3 nucleotides read TGTGCCACCAGTGATCCCCGGGGGGGTGCCTACAATGAGCAGTTCTTC.

This rearrangement joins TRBV7-6 to TRBJ2-7; D gene ambiguous. V was trimmed by 3 bases and J by 3 bases, leaving 6 bases between them. This CDR3 spans 12 amino acids. Germline V gives CDR1 SGHVS, CDR2 FNYEAQ. The CDR3 region is CASSFGSYEQYF. CDR3 nucleotides: TGTGCCAGCAGCTTCGGTAGCTACGAGCAGTACTTC.

This chain joins TRBV5-4 and TRBJ1-1; a weak D match, TRBD1 (5 bases). In germline, CDR1 is SGHNT, CDR2 YYREEE (reference sequence). The CDR3 has 14 amino acids. Trimming took off 0 bases at V and 6 bases at J, with 12 bases between the two ends. Here the CDR3 reads CASSLAGHMAEAFF. In DNA form, the CDR3 reads TGTGCCAGCAGCTTGGCTGGACATATGGCTGAAGCTTTCTTT.

The chain uses TRBV4-1 and TRBJ1-5; a weak D match, TRBD1 (5 bases). The CDR3 length is 13 residues. Trimming cost V 4 bases and J 4 bases, with 8 bases left between them. Germline V gives CDR1 MGHRA, CDR2 YSYEKL. The CDR3 loop reads CASSPPGNQPQHF. The CDR3 DNA follows: TGCGCCAGCAGCCCCCCAGGGAATCAGCCCCAGCATTTT.

Comment on this clone: Other DNA variants within this sample encode the same CDR3. The chain links TRBV5-1 to TRBJ2-7, with 7 nucleotides matching TRBD2. The germline gives CDR1 SGHRS, CDR2 YFSETQ. This CDR3 spans 15 amino acids. V lost 7 bases and J lost 2; bases outside the gene matches: 12. The CDR3 bases are TGCGCCAGCTCCCCTAGTGGGGGGGTGACCTACGAGCAGTACTTC. Encoded protein: CASSPSGGVTYEQYF.

The V call is TRBV28, the J call TRBJ2-7; D perhaps matches TRBD1 (5 bases). Trimming pared 4 bases from V and 3 bases from J, leaving 10 bases between. The CDR3 totals 13 residues. Germline V gene lookup returns CDR1 MDHEN and CDR2 SYDVKM. The CDR3 nucleotides read TGTGCCAGCAGTTACGGACAAGACTACGAGCAGTACTTC. Translated: CASSYGQDYEQYF.

The V call is TRBV5-1, the J call TRBJ2-3, with D uncertain. This CDR3 has 15 amino acids. Germline assignment: CDR1 SGHRS and CDR2 YFSETQ. V dropped 1 base and J dropped 0 bases, with 9 bases sitting between them. CDR3 region: CASSLYSKSTDTQYF. CDR3 DNA: TGCGCCAGCAGCTTGTACTCTAAAAGCACAGATACGCAGTATTTT.

The CDR3 nucleotides are TGTGCCAGCAGCGCACACAGCCAAGAGACCCAGTACTTC. Residues: CASSAHSQETQYF. The chain couples TRBV7-3 to TRBJ2-5; no firm D call. V lost 5 bases, J lost 1 base, and 8 bases lay in between. The germline gives CDR1 SGHTA, CDR2 FQGTGA. This CDR3 has 13 residues. Using reference TRBV7-3 and TRBJ2-5 for the parts outside the CDR3, the full variable domain is GAGVSQTPSNKVTEKGKYVELRCDPISGHTALYWYRQSLGQGPEFLIYFQGTGAADDSGLPNDRFFAVRPEGSVSTLKIQRTERGDSAVYLCASSAHSQETQYFGPGTRLLVL.

The V and J genes are TRBV27 and TRBJ2-3; 10 bases are shared with TRBD2. V lost 5 bases and J lost 5; bases outside the gene matches: 1. There are 13 residues in the CDR3. CDR1 is MNHEY and CDR2 is SMNVEV in the germline V gene (reference sequence). As DNA, the CDR3 is TGTGCCAGCAGTACTAGCGGGATAGATACGCAGTATTTT. This gives the protein CASSTSGIDTQYF.

CDR3 residues: CASSSSGRARGETQYF. The CDR3 bases are TGTGCCAGCAGTTCTAGCGGGAGGGCCCGGGGAGAGACCCAGTACTTC. The chain employs TRBV6-5 and TRBJ2-5; 12 bases fit TRBD2. V was pared by 4 bases and J by 4 bases, with 7 bases of the junction left unmatched. This CDR3 has 16 residues. Germline values: CDR1 MNHEY, CDR2 SVGAGI.

The chain recombines TRBV5-1 with TRBJ1-6; 8 nucleotides align to TRBD1. The germline gives CDR1 SGHRS, CDR2 YFSETQ. J was trimmed by 1 base and V by 0 bases; bases with no gene match: 3. This CDR3 has 17 residues. CDR3 nucleotides: TGCGCCAGCAGCTTGGCGCAGGGGGCTTCCTATAATTCACCCCTCCACTTT. As protein: CASSLAQGASYNSPLHF.

The chain employs TRBV6-5 and TRBJ2-5; 8 bases are a match to TRBD1. The junction had 7 bases not matched to a gene; V was cut back by 5 bases and J by 14 bases. This CDR3 is built from 11 residues. Germline values: CDR1 MNHEY, CDR2 SVGAGI. As DNA, the CDR3 is TGTGCCAGCAGTACCCGGGACAGGCTTTACTTC. Residues: CASSTRDRLYF.

The chain recombines TRBV7-2 with TRBJ2-7; possible D gene TRBD2, 5 bases. The CDR3 is made up of 12 amino acids. V shed 4 bases and J shed 6 bases, with 10 bases lying between them. The V gene's germline CDR1 is SGHTA and CDR2 FQGNSA. The CDR3 region has the DNA TGTGCCAGCAGCTCCACTAGGATCGAGCAGTACTTC. Protein sequence: CASSSTRIEQYF.

CDR3 in amino acids: CASRDRLAGRNEQFF. CDR3 DNA sequence: TGCGCCAGCAGAGACCGACTAGCGGGACGGAATGAGCAGTTCTTC. This sequence joins TRBV10-2 and TRBJ2-1; TRBD2 matches at 11 bases. The CDR3 contains 15 residues. The V and J ends lost 6 bases and 7 bases, in that order; junction bases with no gene match: 8. Germline loops: CDR1 WSHSY, CDR2 SAAADI.

The chain carries TRBV28 and TRBJ2-7, with D unresolved. Trimming took 3 bases from V and 6 from J, leaving 15 bases between them. The CDR3 has 14 residues. Germline V CDR1 and CDR2: MDHEN, SYDVKM. CDR3 loop: CASSFDGPSGEQYF. In nucleotides, the CDR3 is TGTGCCAGCAGTTTTGACGGCCCATCGGGCGAGCAGTACTTC.

The rearrangement uses TRBV7-9 and TRBJ1-2, with a possible D match to TRBD1 (5 bases). This CDR3 contains 13 residues. CDR1 and CDR2 (germline): SEHNR, FQNEAQ (reference sequence). Trimming stripped 8 bases from V and 3 bases from J, with 13 bases between. CDR3 nucleotides: TGTGCCAGCGGCGGGGGGAGAGACTATGGCTACACCTTC. It codes for CASGGGRDYGYTF.

The rearrangement joins TRBV29-1 to TRBJ1-2; D not resolved. CDR1 and CDR2 from the germline V gene are SQVTM and ANQGSEA. The length of the CDR3 is 15 residues. V gave up 3 bases and J gave up 8 bases, with 22 bases separating them. This CDR3 reads CSVDDLKPRISGYTF. CDR3 nucleotide sequence: TGCAGCGTTGATGACCTCAAGCCACGGATTAGCGGCTACACCTTC.

V usage is TRBV2 and J usage is TRBJ2-1; no clear D. V lost 5 bases and J 4 bases, leaving 12 bases between the germline ends. CDR3 length: 14 residues. In germline, CDR1 is SNHLY, CDR2 FYNNEI. CDR3 loop: CASSSVAEYNEQFF. Here the CDR3 DNA reads TGTGCCAGCAGTTCGGTAGCCGAATACAATGAGCAGTTCTTC.

This clone was seen once. The genes are TRBV7-2 and TRBJ2-2; a weak D match, TRBD2 (5 bases). The CDR3 totals 15 residues. Trimming removed 0 bases at V and 6 bases at J, with 11 bases between. Germline lookup yields CDR1 SGHTA and CDR2 FQGNSA. The CDR3 here is CASSLARVGSGELFF. The CDR3 DNA reads as TGTGCCAGCAGCTTAGCGAGGGTTGGGTCCGGGGAGCTGTTTTTT.

This clone came up a few times. This chain uses TRBV5-6 with TRBJ2-5; maybe TRBD1 (6 bases). Deletions cut 2 bases from V and 5 bases from J, with 10 bases between. This CDR3 contains 13 residues. CDR1 and CDR2 (germline): SGHDT, YYEEEE. As DNA, the CDR3 is TGTGCCAGCAGCTTACCAGGGGCCGAGACCCAGTACTTC. It translates to CASSLPGAETQYF.

The table lists this clone with a count of one. The chain is built from TRBV3-1 (or the pseudogene TRBV3-2) and TRBJ1-2; D gene ambiguous. This CDR3 has 11 amino acids. The germline CDR1 and CDR2 sequences are LGHDT and YNNKEL (reference sequence). V lost 1 base and J 6 bases, leaving 3 bases between the germline ends. The CDR3 DNA follows: TGTGCCAGCAGCCAAGGCGATGGCTACACCTTC. Encoded protein: CASSQGDGYTF.